The 31 T cell receptor beta chains given below trace back to one sample, sequenced in a study of cytotoxic CD8 clonotypes in ibrutinib-treated CLL. Profiling relied on immunoSEQ multiplex PCR, and the TCRdb table lists in-frame clones only, not all of them. The sample holds about 50,000 clones; roughly three fifths are singletons and the top ten take less than 30%. The material was PBMCs, obtained after 24 months of ibrutinib treatment. These receptors originate from a human donor with chronic lymphocytic leukemia.

The chain uses TRBV5-4 and TRBJ2-2; D gene ambiguous. The V and J ends lost 4 bases and 2 bases respectively, with 6 bases between them. Germline V gene sequence: CDR1 SGHNT, CDR2 YYREEE (reference sequence). The CDR3 length is 13 residues. The CDR3 coding sequence is TGTGCCAGCAGCGTCACTAACACCGGGGAGCTGTTTTTT. As protein: CASSVTNTGELFF.

This clone was picked up a small number of times. This sample includes further DNA sequences coding for the same CDR3. The chain uses TRBV15 and TRBJ1-5, with D possibly matching TRBD1 (6 bases). V gave up 0 bases and J gave up 3 bases, with 9 bases separating them. The CDR3 extends over 15 amino acids. Germline V gene lookup returns CDR1 LNHNV and CDR2 YYDKDF (reference sequence). This CDR3 is CATSRDRGDNQPQHF. The CDR3 DNA reads as TGTGCCACCAGCAGAGACAGGGGCGACAATCAGCCCCAGCATTTT.

This clone occurred a few times. The chain links TRBV7-6 to TRBJ2-1; 8 nucleotides line up with TRBD2. Looked up from germline, CDR1 is SGHVS and CDR2 is FNYEAQ. CDR3 size: 15 residues. With 4 bases clipped from V and 7 bases from J, the junction kept 9 bases outside the gene matches. In nucleotides, the CDR3 is TGTGCCAGCAGCTCGGGGGGGCGTACTGGGAATGAGCAGTTCTTC. Translated: CASSSGGRTGNEQFF.

The rearrangement joins TRBV2 to TRBJ2-1; tentatively, D is TRBD1 or TRBD2 (5 bases each). Looked up from germline, CDR1 is SNHLY and CDR2 is FYNNEI. The CDR3 consists of 15 residues. Trimming shortened V by 6 bases and J by 0 bases, and 12 bases separated the two germline ends. CDR3 nucleotide sequence: TGTGCCAGCAGCGCCGGGACGAGCTCCTACAATGAGCAGTTCTTC. It translates to CASSAGTSSYNEQFF.

The V gene is TRBV5-4, the J gene TRBJ1-2; 9 bases align to TRBD1. CDR3 length: 17 residues. The junction had 12 bases not matched to a gene; V was cut back by 4 bases and J by 2 bases. The germline gives CDR1 SGHNT, CDR2 YYREEE (reference sequence). The CDR3 here is CASSPRRTGAPNYGYTF. The DNA of the CDR3 is TGTGCCAGCAGCCCCAGAAGGACAGGGGCCCCCAACTATGGCTACACCTTC.

This clone was counted ten times or more. The rearrangement joins TRBV5-1 to TRBJ2-7, with D maybe TRBD1 (6 bases). CDR3 length: 15 residues. Germline-derived CDR1 and CDR2 are SGHRS and YFSETQ. Trimming took 5 bases from V and 0 from J, leaving 15 bases between them. The CDR3 DNA is TGCGCCAGCAGTCTGGGACACCCAATCTCCTACGAGCAGTACTTC. Protein sequence: CASSLGHPISYEQYF.

The chain joins TRBV18 to TRBJ1-3, with no clear D. Trimming removed 1 base at V and 1 base at J, with 5 bases between. CDR1 and CDR2 from the germline V gene are KGHSH and LQKENI. The CDR3 runs 14 residues. CDR3 bases: TGTGCCAGCTCACCACAGGTATCTGGAAACACCATATATTTT. Amino acid sequence: CASSPQVSGNTIYF.

This clone has just a few counts. This chain uses TRBV27 with TRBJ2-1; 9 bases are a match to TRBD1. CDR3 size: 16 residues. Per the germline V gene, CDR1 is MNHEY and CDR2 is SMNVEV (reference sequence). V dropped 6 bases and J dropped 3; count of bases not matched to a gene: 9. The CDR3 is CASRLEQGALYNEQFF. CDR3 in DNA: TGTGCCAGCAGGCTGGAACAGGGGGCTCTCTACAATGAGCAGTTCTTC.

The sample holds one count of this clone. The V and J genes are TRBV7-6 and TRBJ2-5; D remains unclear. With the DNA end fitting TRBJ2-7 better, the J assignment may be wrong. This CDR3 is 13 amino acids long. Per the germline V gene, CDR1 is SGHVS and CDR2 is FNYEAQ. CDR3 region: CASSPGPNYEQYF. CDR3 in DNA: TGTGCCAGCAGCCCCGGCCCGAACTACGAGCAGTACTTC.

This clone has just a few counts. V is TRBV19 and J is TRBJ2-1; no clear D gene. This CDR3 contains 13 residues. CDR1 and CDR2 (germline): LNHDA, SQIVND (reference sequence). The germline V and J ends were trimmed by 7 bases and 10 bases, with 17 bases remaining between them. This chain's CDR3 is CASTASRLGEQFF. The CDR3 DNA reads TGTGCCAGTACGGCCTCGCGGCTCGGGGAGCAGTTCTTC.

V is TRBV19 and J is TRBJ2-1; 9 bases line up with TRBD2. The junction had 16 bases not matched to a gene; V was cut back by 5 bases and J by 5 bases. Germline loops: CDR1 LNHDA, CDR2 SQIVND (reference sequence). This CDR3 spans 18 amino acids. The CDR3, as DNA: TGTGCCAGTAGTTCCCTGGGAGCGGGGGGCCAGGCCGACAATGAGCAGTTCTTC. This gives the protein CASSSLGAGGQADNEQFF. Full variable domain (remainder filled in from reference TRBV19 and TRBJ2-1): DGGITQSPKYLFRKEGQNVTLSCEQNLNHDAMYWYRQDPGQGLRLIYYSQIVNDFQKGDIAEGYSVSREKKESFPLTVTSAQKNPTAFYLCASSSLGAGGQADNEQFFGPGTRLTVL.

The V call is TRBV29-1, the J call TRBJ2-7, with a tentative D call TRBD1 (6 bases). The V end lost 3 bases, the J end lost 1 base, and 10 bases lay between the germline ends. The germline V gene has CDR1 SQVTM and CDR2 ANQGSEA. CDR3 length equals 13 residues. For the CDR3, the DNA is TGCAGCGTTGAGTTCGACAGGTCCTACGAGCAGTACTTC. As protein: CSVEFDRSYEQYF.

The rearrangement uses TRBV2 and TRBJ2-2; 8 bases are a match to TRBD2. There are 17 residues in the CDR3. J gave up 0 bases and V 5 bases, and 8 bases lay outside the gene matches. CDR1 and CDR2 (germline): SNHLY, FYNNEI. CDR3 region: CASSPGGGRANTGELFF. The CDR3 bases are TGTGCCAGCAGTCCCGGGGGGGGCAGGGCGAACACCGGGGAGCTGTTTTTT. The full variable domain, its missing parts supplied by reference TRBV2 and TRBJ2-2, is EPEVTQTPSHQVTQMGQEVILRCVPISNHLYFYWYRQILGQKVEFLVSFYNNEISEKSEIFDDQFSVERPDGSNFTLKIRSTKLEDSAMYFCASSPGGGRANTGELFFGEGSRLTVL.

This clone was detected once. V gene TRBV25-1 combines with J gene TRBJ2-5; D may be TRBD2 (5 bases). Germline V lookup: CDR1 MGHDK, CDR2 SYGVNS. The ends were cut back, 7 bases at V and 3 bases at J, with 6 bases in the middle. This CDR3 region has 11 residues. CDR3 sequence: CASNGEETQYF. CDR3 in DNA: TGTGCCAGCAACGGGGAAGAGACCCAGTACTTC.

The rearrangement joins TRBV19 to TRBJ2-5, with D possibly TRBD2 on 7 matching bases. This CDR3 contains 14 residues. Trimming took off 8 bases at V and 5 bases at J, with 18 bases between the two ends. Germline V gene data show CDR1 as LNHDA and CDR2 as SQIVND (reference sequence). This CDR3 reads CASGNGGRWETQYF. The CDR3 DNA reads TGTGCCAGTGGGAACGGGGGGCGCTGGGAGACCCAGTACTTC.

This chain connects TRBV20-1 to TRBJ2-1, with D unresolved. The V gene's germline CDR1 is DFQATT and CDR2 SNEGSKA (reference sequence). The CDR3 is 11 residues long. Trimming shortened V by 5 bases and J by 7 bases, and 9 bases separated the two germline ends. The CDR3 sequence is CSAGPRNEQFF. CDR3 DNA: TGCAGTGCTGGACCACGGAATGAGCAGTTCTTC.

This clone appeared a few times. The chain links TRBV6-5 to TRBJ1-6, with TRBD1 matching 9 bases. Trimming at V came to 4 bases and at J to 10 bases, leaving 8 bases not matched to a gene. Germline V gene sequence: CDR1 MNHEY, CDR2 SVGAGI. There are 15 residues in the CDR3. The CDR3 coding sequence is TGTGCCAGCAGTTCTACCGGGACAGGGAGCTCACCCCTCCACTTT. Translating gives CASSSTGTGSSPLHF.

CDR3 in amino acids: CASSFWRGGVRDTQYF. In DNA, the CDR3 is TGCGCCAGCAGCTTCTGGCGGGGGGGCGTTAGGGATACGCAGTATTTT. V gene TRBV5-1 combines with J gene TRBJ2-3; 9 bases fit TRBD2. V shed 2 bases, J shed 6 bases, and the junction held 10 bases outside the gene matches. CDR1 is SGHRS, CDR2 YFSETQ, per germline. This CDR3 is 16 amino acids long.

V and J are TRBV5-6 and TRBJ1-4; a weak D match, TRBD1 (6 bases). Germline V gene sequence: CDR1 SGHDT, CDR2 YYEEEE. V gave up 2 bases and J gave up 5 bases, with 13 bases separating them. This CDR3 region has 15 residues. The CDR3 DNA reads TGTGCCAGCAGCTTATTGGGGGCCAAGAATGAAAAACTGTTTTTT. Protein product: CASSLLGAKNEKLFF.

The rearrangement joins TRBV29-1 to TRBJ1-2, with D maybe TRBD1 (5 bases). The CDR3 consists of 12 residues. The V end lost 6 bases, the J end lost 0 bases, and 8 bases lay between the germline ends. CDR1 is SQVTM and CDR2 is ANQGSEA in the germline V gene. In DNA, the CDR3 is TGCAGCGTCGGGGCCTCTAACTATGGCTACACCTTC. Translating gives CSVGASNYGYTF.

The gene calls are TRBV7-8 and TRBJ2-7; TRBD1 might be the D (6 bases). The CDR3 covers 15 residues. Trimming stripped 5 bases from V and 2 bases from J, with 16 bases between. Germline assignment: CDR1 SGHVS and CDR2 FQNEAQ. CDR3 sequence (DNA): TGTGCCAGCAGCAACCCCGGCACAGGGACCTACGAGCAGTACTTC. It encodes CASSNPGTGTYEQYF.

The chain carries TRBV29-1 and TRBJ1-1, with a weak D call TRBD1 (5 bases). Germline V gives CDR1 SQVTM, CDR2 ANQGSEA. Trimming stripped 7 bases from V and 2 bases from J, with 8 bases between. The length of the CDR3 is 11 residues. The CDR3 is CSAGHNTEAFF. For the CDR3, the DNA is TGCAGCGCCGGACACAACACTGAAGCTTTCTTT.

This clone turned up a few times. V and J are TRBV2 and TRBJ2-7; TRBD1 matches 7 bases. Looked up from germline, CDR1 is SNHLY and CDR2 is FYNNEI. The CDR3 has 12 amino acids. Trimming took 5 bases from V and 3 from J; bases not matched to a gene: 1. Here the CDR3 reads CASSWDSYEQYF. The CDR3 DNA sequence: TGTGCCAGCAGTTGGGACAGCTACGAGCAGTACTTC.

Only a few counts were recorded for this clone. This chain uses TRBV15 with TRBJ1-2; a weak D match, TRBD1 (5 bases). The CDR3 runs 15 residues. Germline CDR1 reads LNHNV; CDR2 reads YYDKDF (reference sequence). V was clipped by 0 bases and J by 1 base, with 9 bases between them. The CDR3 coding sequence is TGTGCCACCAGCAGAGAGAAAGGGGTTAACTATGGCTACACCTTC. Translation gives CATSREKGVNYGYTF.

This chain joins TRBV27 and TRBJ2-7; 8 nucleotides align to TRBD1. Germline V gene lookup returns CDR1 MNHEY and CDR2 SMNVEV (reference sequence). This CDR3 has 14 amino acids. With V trimmed by 6 bases and J by 6 bases, 10 bases remained unmatched. CDR3 residues: CASSPDRVVGEQYF. The CDR3 nucleotides are TGTGCCAGCAGCCCGGACAGGGTAGTTGGCGAGCAGTACTTC.

This chain connects TRBV5-1 to TRBJ1-6; 8 positions match TRBD1. V lost 4 bases to trimming and J lost 11 bases; unmatched junction nucleotides: 8. The CDR3 contains 14 residues. Looked up from germline, CDR1 is SGHRS and CDR2 is YFSETQ. CDR3: CASSPDRVGAPLHF. CDR3 coding DNA: TGCGCCAGCAGCCCGGACAGGGTGGGGGCACCCCTCCACTTT. The full variable domain, rest sourced from reference TRBV5-1 and TRBJ1-6, is KAGVTQTPRYLIKTRGQQVTLSCSPISGHRSVSWYQQTPGQGLQFLFEYFSETQRNKGNFPGRFSGRQFSNSRSEMNVSTLELGDSALYLCASSPDRVGAPLHFGNGTRLTVT.

The chain recombines TRBV18 with TRBJ2-2, with TRBD1 matching over 9 bases. The CDR3 runs to 20 residues. Germline V lookup: CDR1 KGHSH, CDR2 LQKENI. V shed 2 bases and J 2 bases; nucleotides not matched to a gene: 15. CDR3 amino acids: CASSPLTRTGAAPNTGELFF. The CDR3 DNA reads TGTGCCAGCTCACCATTAACCCGGACAGGGGCAGCCCCTAACACCGGGGAGCTGTTTTTT.

The chain carries TRBV10-2 and TRBJ2-3, with 14 bases fitting TRBD2. The CDR3 contains 18 residues. CDR1 is WSHSY and CDR2 is SAAADI in the germline V gene. V shed 6 bases, J shed 0 bases, and the junction held 8 bases outside the gene matches. The CDR3 DNA is TGCGCCAGCAGGACCCCTGGACTAGCGGGGGGAAGCACAGATACGCAGTATTTT. This translates into CASRTPGLAGGSTDTQYF.

This chain connects TRBV29-1 to TRBJ1-2; D call uncertain. Germline V gene lookup returns CDR1 SQVTM and CDR2 ANQGSEA. The germline V and J ends were trimmed by 5 bases and 8 bases, with 18 bases remaining between them. The CDR3 contains 13 residues. CDR3 residues: CSVRDTGMEGYTF. The CDR3 coding sequence is TGCAGCGTTAGGGATACGGGGATGGAGGGCTACACCTTC. The whole variable domain, filled in from reference TRBV29-1 and TRBJ1-2, reads SAVISQKPSRDICQRGTSLTIQCQVDSQVTMMFWYRQQPGQSLTLIATANQGSEATYESGFVIDKFPISRPNLTFSTLTVSNMSPEDSSIYLCSVRDTGMEGYTFGSGTRLTVV.

V usage is TRBV7-9 and J usage is TRBJ2-5, with 9 bases lining up with TRBD2. Trimming at V came to 5 bases and at J to 9 bases, leaving 7 bases not matched to a gene. Germline V gene data show CDR1 as SEHNR and CDR2 as FQNEAQ (reference sequence). CDR3 size: 13 residues. CDR3 residues: CASSHGTSFAQYF. The CDR3 DNA reads as TGTGCCAGCAGCCACGGGACTAGCTTCGCCCAGTACTTC.

The chain combines TRBV9 with TRBJ1-5; D possibly corresponds to TRBD1 (5 bases). There are 14 residues in the CDR3. Germline V lookup: CDR1 SGDLS, CDR2 YYNGEE. V was trimmed by 0 bases and J by 5 bases, leaving 9 bases between them. The CDR3 DNA sequence: TGTGCCAGCAGCGTAGCGTCGGGGGATCAGCCCCAGCATTTT. Protein sequence: CASSVASGDQPQHF.